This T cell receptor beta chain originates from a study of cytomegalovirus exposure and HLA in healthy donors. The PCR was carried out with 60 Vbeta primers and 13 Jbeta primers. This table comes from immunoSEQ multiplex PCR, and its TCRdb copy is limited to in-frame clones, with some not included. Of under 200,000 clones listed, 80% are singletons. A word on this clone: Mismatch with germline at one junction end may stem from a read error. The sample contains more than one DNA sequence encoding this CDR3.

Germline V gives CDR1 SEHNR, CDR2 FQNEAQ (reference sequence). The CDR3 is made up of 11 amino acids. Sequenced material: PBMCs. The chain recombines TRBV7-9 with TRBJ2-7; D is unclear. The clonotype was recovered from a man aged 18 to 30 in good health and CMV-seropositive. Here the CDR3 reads CSSSLTGEQYF. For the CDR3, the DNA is TGTTCCAGCAGCTTAACGGGTGAGCAGTACTTC.